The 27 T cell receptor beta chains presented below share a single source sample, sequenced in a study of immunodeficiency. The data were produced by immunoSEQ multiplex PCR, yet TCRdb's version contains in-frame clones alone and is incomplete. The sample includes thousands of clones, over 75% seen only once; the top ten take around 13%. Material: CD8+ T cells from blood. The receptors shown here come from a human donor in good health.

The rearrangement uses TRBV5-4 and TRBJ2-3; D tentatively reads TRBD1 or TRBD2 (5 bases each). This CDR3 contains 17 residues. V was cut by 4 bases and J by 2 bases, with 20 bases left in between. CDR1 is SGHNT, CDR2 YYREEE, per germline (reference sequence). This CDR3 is CASSRGTRVKFTDTQYF. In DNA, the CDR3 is TGTGCCAGCAGCCGGGGTACCAGGGTTAAATTCACAGATACGCAGTATTTT. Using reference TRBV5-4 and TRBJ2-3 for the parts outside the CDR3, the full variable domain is ETGVTQSPTHLIKTRGQQVTLRCSSQSGHNTVSWYQQALGQGPQFIFQYYREEENGRGNFPPRFSGLQFPNYSSELNVNALELDDSALYLCASSRGTRVKFTDTQYFGPGTRLTVL.

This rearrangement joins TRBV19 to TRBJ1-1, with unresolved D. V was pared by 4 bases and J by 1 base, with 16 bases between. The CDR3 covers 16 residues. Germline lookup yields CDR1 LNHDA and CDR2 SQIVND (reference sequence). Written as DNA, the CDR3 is TGTGCCAGTAGTAACGGCGCCCTTTGGGAGAACACTGAAGCTTTCTTT. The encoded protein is CASSNGALWENTEAFF.

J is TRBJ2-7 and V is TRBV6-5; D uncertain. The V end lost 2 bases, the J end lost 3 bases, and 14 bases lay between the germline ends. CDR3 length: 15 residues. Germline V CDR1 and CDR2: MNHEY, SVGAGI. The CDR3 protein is CASSYVDGPSYEQYF. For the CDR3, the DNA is TGTGCCAGCAGTTACGTGGACGGTCCGAGCTACGAGCAGTACTTC.

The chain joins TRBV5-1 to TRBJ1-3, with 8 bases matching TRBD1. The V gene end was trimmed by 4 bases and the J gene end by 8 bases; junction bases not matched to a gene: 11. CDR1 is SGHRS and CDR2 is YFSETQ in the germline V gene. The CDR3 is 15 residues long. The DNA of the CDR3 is TGCGCCAGCAGCACTGGACAGGGAGCGGGGGACACCATATATTTT. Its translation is CASSTGQGAGDTIYF.

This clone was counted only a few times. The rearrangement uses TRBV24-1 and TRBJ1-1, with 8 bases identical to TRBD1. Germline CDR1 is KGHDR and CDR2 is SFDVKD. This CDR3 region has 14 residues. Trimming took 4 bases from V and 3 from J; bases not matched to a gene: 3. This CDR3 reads CATSDHRGDTEAFF. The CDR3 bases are TGTGCCACCAGTGACCACAGGGGGGACACTGAAGCTTTCTTT.

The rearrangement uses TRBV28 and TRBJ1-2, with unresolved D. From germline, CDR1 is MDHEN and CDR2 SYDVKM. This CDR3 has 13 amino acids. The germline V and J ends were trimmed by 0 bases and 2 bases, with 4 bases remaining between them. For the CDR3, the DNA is TGTGCCAGCAGTTTATGGAAAAACTATGGCTACACCTTC. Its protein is CASSLWKNYGYTF.

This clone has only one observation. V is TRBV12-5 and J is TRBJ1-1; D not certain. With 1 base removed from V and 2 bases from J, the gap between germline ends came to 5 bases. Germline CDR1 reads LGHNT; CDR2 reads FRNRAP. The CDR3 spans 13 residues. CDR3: CASGLDSNTEAFF. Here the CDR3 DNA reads TGTGCTAGTGGTTTGGACAGCAACACTGAAGCTTTCTTT.

CDR3 bases: TGTGCCAGTAGTGTCACAGGGCACCTCTATTATGGCTACACCTTC. It is translated as CASSVTGHLYYGYTF. This rearrangement joins TRBV19 to TRBJ1-2; perhaps TRBD1 as D (6 bases). Germline V CDR1 and CDR2: LNHDA, SQIVND (reference sequence). Trimming shortened V by 5 bases and J by 5 bases, and 18 bases separated the two germline ends. The CDR3 is 15 amino acids.

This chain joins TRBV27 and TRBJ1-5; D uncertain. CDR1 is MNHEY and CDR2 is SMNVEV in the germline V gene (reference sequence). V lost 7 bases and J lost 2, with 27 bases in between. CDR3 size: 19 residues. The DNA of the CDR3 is TGTGCCAGCACCCCGTCCGTCACAGCGGGTTTTTTGGGCAATCAGCCCCAGCATTTT. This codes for CASTPSVTAGFLGNQPQHF.

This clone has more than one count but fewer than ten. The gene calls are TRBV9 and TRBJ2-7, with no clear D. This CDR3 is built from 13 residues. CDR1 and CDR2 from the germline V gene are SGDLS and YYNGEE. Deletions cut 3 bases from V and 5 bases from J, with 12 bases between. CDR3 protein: CASSEQVNDEQYF. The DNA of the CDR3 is TGTGCCAGCAGCGAGCAAGTTAACGACGAGCAGTACTTC.

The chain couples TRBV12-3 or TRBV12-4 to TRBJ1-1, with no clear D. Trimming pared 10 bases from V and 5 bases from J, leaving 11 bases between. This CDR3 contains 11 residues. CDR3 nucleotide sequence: TGTGCCACCCGGTTGGGAACTGAAGCTTTCTTT. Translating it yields CATRLGTEAFF.

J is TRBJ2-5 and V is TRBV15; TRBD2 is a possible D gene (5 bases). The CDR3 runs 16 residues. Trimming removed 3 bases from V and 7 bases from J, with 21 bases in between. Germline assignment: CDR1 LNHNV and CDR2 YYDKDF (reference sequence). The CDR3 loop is CATSSAGGADPGTQYF. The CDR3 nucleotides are TGTGCCACCAGCAGCGCTGGTGGAGCGGATCCAGGGACCCAGTACTTC.

The CDR3: CASSLAGGTDTQYF. The CDR3 nucleotides are TGTGCCAGCAGTTTGGCCGGTGGCACAGATACGCAGTATTTT. The chain joins TRBV28 to TRBJ2-3, with unresolved D. The CDR3 length is 14 residues. The germline V and J ends were trimmed by 3 bases and 1 base, with 8 bases remaining between them. Germline assignment: CDR1 MDHEN and CDR2 SYDVKM.

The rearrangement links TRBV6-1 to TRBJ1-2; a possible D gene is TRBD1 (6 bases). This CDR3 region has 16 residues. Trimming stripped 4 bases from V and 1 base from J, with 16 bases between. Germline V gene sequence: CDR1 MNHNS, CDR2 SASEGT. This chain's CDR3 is CASSGEGEGVNYGYTF. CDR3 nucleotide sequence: TGTGCCAGCAGTGGGGAAGGGGAGGGGGTTAACTATGGCTACACCTTC.

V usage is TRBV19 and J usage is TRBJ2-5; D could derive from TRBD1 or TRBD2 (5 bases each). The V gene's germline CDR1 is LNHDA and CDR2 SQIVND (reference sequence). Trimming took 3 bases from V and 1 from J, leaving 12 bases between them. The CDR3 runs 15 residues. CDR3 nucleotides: TGTGCCAGTAGTATTATGGGGGTTCCCCAAGAGACCCAGTACTTC. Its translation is CASSIMGVPQETQYF.

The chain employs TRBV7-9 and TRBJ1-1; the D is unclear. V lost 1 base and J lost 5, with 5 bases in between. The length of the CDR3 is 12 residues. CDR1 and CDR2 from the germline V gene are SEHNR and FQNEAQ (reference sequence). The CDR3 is CASSLGRTEAFF. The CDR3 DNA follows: TGTGCCAGCAGCTTAGGAAGGACTGAAGCTTTCTTT.

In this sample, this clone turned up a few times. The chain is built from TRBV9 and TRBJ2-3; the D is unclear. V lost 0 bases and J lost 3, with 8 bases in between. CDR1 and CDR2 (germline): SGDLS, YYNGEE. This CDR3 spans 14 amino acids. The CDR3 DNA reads TGTGCCAGCAGCGTAGAAATGATAACAGATACGCAGTATTTT. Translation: CASSVEMITDTQYF.

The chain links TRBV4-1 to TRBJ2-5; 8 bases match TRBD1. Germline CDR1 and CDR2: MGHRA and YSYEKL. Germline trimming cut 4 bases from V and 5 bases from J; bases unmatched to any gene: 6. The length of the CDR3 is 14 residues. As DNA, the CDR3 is TGCGCCAGCAGCCTCTACACAGGGGGGGAGACCCAGTACTTC. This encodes CASSLYTGGETQYF.

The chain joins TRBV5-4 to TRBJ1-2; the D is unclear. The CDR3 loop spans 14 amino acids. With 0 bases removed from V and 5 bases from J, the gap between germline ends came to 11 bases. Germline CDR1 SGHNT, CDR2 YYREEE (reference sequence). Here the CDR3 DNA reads TGTGCCAGCAGCTTGGCCGGTCCCGAGTATGGCTACACCTTC. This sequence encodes CASSLAGPEYGYTF.

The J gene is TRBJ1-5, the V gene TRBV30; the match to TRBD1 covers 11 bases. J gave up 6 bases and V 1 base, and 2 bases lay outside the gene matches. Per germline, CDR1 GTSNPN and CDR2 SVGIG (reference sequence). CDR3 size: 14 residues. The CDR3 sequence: CAWSAGTGGQPQHF. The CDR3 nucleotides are TGTGCCTGGAGTGCCGGGACAGGGGGTCAGCCCCAGCATTTT.

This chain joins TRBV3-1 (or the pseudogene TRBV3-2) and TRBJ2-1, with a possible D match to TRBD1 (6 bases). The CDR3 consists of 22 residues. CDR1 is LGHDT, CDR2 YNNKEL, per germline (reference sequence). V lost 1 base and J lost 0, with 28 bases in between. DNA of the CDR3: TGTGCCAGCAGCCAAGGGTCAGGGGCCTCCGGTTTGGATTTTTTCTCCTACAATGAGCAGTTCTTC. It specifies CASSQGSGASGLDFFSYNEQFF.

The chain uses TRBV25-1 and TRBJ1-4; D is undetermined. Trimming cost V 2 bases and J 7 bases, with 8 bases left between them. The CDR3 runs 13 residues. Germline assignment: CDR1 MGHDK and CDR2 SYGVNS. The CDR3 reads CASSEKLLEKLFF. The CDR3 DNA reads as TGTGCCAGCAGTGAAAAACTGCTTGAAAAACTGTTTTTT.

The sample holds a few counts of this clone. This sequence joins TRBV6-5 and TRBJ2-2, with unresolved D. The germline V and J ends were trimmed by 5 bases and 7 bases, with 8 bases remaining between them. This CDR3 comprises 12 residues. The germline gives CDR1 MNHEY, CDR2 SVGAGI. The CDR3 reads CASSIRGGELFF. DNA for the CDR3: TGTGCCAGCAGTATAAGAGGCGGGGAGCTGTTTTTT.

The CDR3 nucleotides read TGTGCCAGCAGCTTTGGAGGGCCCCTCTACAATGAGCAGTTCTTC. Protein product: CASSFGGPLYNEQFF. The rearrangement links TRBV5-4 to TRBJ2-1, with D possibly being TRBD2 (6 bases). V was shortened by 2 bases and J by 3 bases, with 12 bases between the two germline ends. Germline V CDR1 and CDR2: SGHNT, YYREEE (reference sequence). This CDR3 has 15 residues. The full variable domain, its missing parts supplied by reference TRBV5-4 and TRBJ2-1, is ETGVTQSPTHLIKTRGQQVTLRCSSQSGHNTVSWYQQALGQGPQFIFQYYREEENGRGNFPPRFSGLQFPNYSSELNVNALELDDSALYLCASSFGGPLYNEQFFGPGTRLTVL.

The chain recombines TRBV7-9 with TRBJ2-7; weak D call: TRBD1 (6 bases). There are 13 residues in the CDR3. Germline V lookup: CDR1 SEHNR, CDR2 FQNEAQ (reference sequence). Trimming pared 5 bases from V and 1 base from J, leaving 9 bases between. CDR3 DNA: TGTGCCAGCAGCGGGGGACATTCCTACGAGCAGTACTTC. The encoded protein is CASSGGHSYEQYF. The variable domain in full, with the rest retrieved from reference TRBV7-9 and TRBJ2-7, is DTGVSQNPRHKITKRGQNVTFRCDPISEHNRLYWYRQTLGQGPEFLTYFQNEAQLEKSRLLSDRFSAERPKGSFSTLEIQRTEQGDSAMYLCASSGGHSYEQYFGPGTRLTVT.

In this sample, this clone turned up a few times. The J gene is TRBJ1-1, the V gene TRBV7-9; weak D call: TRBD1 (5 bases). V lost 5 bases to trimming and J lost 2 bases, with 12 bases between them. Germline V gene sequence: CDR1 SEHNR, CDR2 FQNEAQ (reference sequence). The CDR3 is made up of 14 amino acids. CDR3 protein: CASSTRDYNTEAFF. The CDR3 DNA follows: TGTGCCAGCAGCACAAGGGACTATAACACTGAAGCTTTCTTT.

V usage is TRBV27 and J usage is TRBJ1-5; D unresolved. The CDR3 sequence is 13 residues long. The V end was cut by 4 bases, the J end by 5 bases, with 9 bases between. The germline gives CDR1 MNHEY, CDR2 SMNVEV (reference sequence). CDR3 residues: CASSSGSHQPQHF. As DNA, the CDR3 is TGTGCCAGCAGTTCGGGGAGCCATCAGCCCCAGCATTTT.